This TCR beta chain was sequenced in a study of blood T cells in healthy people across ages. PCR was performed a second time for roughly 7 to 11 cycles using a sample-barcoded 5' primer and a J-beta primer mix. Each TCR beta cDNA got a 12-nucleotide random molecular identifier. Every sample returned 2.5 million or more CDR3-containing paired-end reads. MiXCR was run by TCRdb on the 5' RACE reads, yielding one entry per CDR3 protein. The sample has 980,000 or so distinct CDR3 sequences, under 50% seen once. Germline-derived CDR1 and CDR2 are SGDLS and YYNGEE. Between the trimmed V and J ends, which lost 0 bases and 8 bases, there was a span of 14 bases. The CDR3 spans 14 residues. All donors came from Russia, were Caucasian and healthy, and spanned ages roughly 6 to 95. Each of the donors had 9 to 10 milliliters of peripheral blood drawn into EDTA-treated Vacutainer tubes. This clonotype is a singleton in its sample.

The origin of this receptor is a young man in good health. The V and J genes are TRBV9 and TRBJ1-2, with D possibly matching TRBD1 (6 bases). Sample: blood. The CDR3 nucleotides are TGTGCCAGCAGCGTAGGTACAGGGACTGGAGGCTACACCTTC. Its translation: CASSVGTGTGGYTF.